This T cell receptor beta chain was captured in a study of T cell responses to AZD1222 COVID-19 vaccine. General study points: The study identified only a handful of AZD1222 recipients as seropositive at baseline. Among the donors, most were white British and more were female, and clonal diversity was possibly underestimated.

Germline CDR1 and CDR2: LNHDA and SQIVND (reference sequence). V was trimmed by 1 base and J by 7 bases, leaving 14 bases between them. The CDR3 runs 15 residues. Concerning this clone itself: Its specificity is unknown.

Sequencing used immunoSEQ multiplex PCR; TCRdb keeps in-frame clones, though not all of them. Here the sample spans some 200,000 clones, roughly 91% being singletons. The sequenced sample was peripheral blood, obtained 28 days after the second AZD1222 dose. This receptor was taken from an adult who received the AZD1222 COVID-19 vaccine. The V gene is TRBV19, the J gene TRBJ2-4; the D gene could be TRBD1 or TRBD2 (6 bases each). The CDR3 DNA reads TGTGCCAGTAGTATAGCCCCGTGGGGGGCGAACATTCAGTACTTC. Residues: CASSIAPWGANIQYF.